This T cell receptor (beta chain) was identified during a study of long-term antiretroviral therapy in people with HIV. Researchers ran immunoSEQ v3.0 at survey level. Only in-frame clones appear in the TCRdb table, and some are missing; sequencing was by immunoSEQ multiplex PCR. Among 35,000 or so clones, 83% were seen once, and the ten largest hold 6.5% to 9.5%. This sequence originates from a man aged 18 to 29 with HIV. Sample: unsorted PBMCs, taken 0.4 years before starting antiretroviral therapy.

The CDR3 sequence is CASSESGRGGGYEQYF. The CDR3, as DNA: TGTGCCAGCAGTGAATCAGGAAGGGGCGGGGGCTACGAGCAGTACTTC. The rearrangement links TRBV25-1 to TRBJ2-7, with TRBD2 matching over 7 bases. CDR3 length: 16 amino acids. The V gene end was trimmed by 1 base and the J gene end by 3 bases; junction bases not matched to a gene: 9. Per the germline V gene, CDR1 is MGHDK and CDR2 is SYGVNS.